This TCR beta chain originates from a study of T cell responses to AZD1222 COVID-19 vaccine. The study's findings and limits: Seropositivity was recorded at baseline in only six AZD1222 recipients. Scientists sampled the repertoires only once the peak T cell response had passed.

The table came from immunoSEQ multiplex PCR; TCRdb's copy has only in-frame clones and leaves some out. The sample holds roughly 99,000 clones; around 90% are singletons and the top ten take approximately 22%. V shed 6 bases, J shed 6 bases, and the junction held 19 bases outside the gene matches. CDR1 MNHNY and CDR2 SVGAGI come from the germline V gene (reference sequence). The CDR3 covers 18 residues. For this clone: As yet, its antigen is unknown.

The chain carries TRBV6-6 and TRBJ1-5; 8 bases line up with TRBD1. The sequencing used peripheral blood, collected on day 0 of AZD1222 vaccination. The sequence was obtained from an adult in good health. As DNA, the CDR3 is TGTGCCAGCAGACGACCCGGACAGGGTCGCGATAATAGTCAGCCCCAGCATTTT. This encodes CASRRPGQGRDNSQPQHF.